The clone carrying this TCR beta chain appeared once. This CDR3 contains 16 residues. Trimming pared 5 bases from V and 5 bases from J, leaving 21 bases between. CDR1 is MDHEN and CDR2 is SYDVKM in the germline V gene. As processed by the authors: Reference gene primers were amplified, and this amplification served to estimate nucleated cell counts. The table came from immunoSEQ multiplex PCR; TCRdb's copy has only in-frame clones and leaves some out. V and J calls and clone size are those listed in that table; D and trimming were worked out from the DNA. The sample contains approximately 330,000 clones, 90% of which appear only once. These data are taken from a study of blood T cell repertoires in COVID-19. Looking at the study overall: Nucleic acid was either cDNA or gDNA, and it came from T cells, B-cell-depleted T cells, or PBMCs.

The sequenced sample consisted of peripheral blood. The chain links TRBV28 to TRBJ1-1; possible D gene TRBD1, 6 bases. This TCR came from a woman between 40 and 55 years old with COVID-19, enrolled during active disease. CDR3 sequence reads: CASSSGIQGRGTEAFF. The DNA of the CDR3 is TGTGCCAGCAGTAGTGGTATTCAGGGGCGCGGAACTGAAGCTTTCTTT. Full variable domain (outside the CDR3, taken from reference TRBV28 and TRBJ1-1): DVKVTQSSRYLVKRTGEKVFLECVQDMDHENMFWYRQDPGLGLRLIYFSYDVKMKEKGDIPEGYSVSREKKERFSLILESASTNQTSMYLCASSSGIQGRGTEAFFGQGTRLTVV.